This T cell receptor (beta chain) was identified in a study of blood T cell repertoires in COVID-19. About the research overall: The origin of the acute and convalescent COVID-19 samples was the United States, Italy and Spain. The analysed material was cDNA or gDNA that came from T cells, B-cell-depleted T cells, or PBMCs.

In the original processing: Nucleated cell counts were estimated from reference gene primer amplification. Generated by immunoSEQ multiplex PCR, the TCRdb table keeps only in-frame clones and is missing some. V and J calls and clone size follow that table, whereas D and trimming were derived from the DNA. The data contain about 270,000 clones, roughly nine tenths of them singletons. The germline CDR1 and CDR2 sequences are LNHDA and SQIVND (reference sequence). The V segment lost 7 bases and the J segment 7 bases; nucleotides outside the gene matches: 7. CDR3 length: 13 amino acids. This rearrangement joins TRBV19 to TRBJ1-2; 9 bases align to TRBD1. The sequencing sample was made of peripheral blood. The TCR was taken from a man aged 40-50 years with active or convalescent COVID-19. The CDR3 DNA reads TGTGCCAGTACCGGACAGGGGATGGGTGGCTACACCTTC. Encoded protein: CASTGQGMGGYTF.